Sequencing of this TCR beta chain was carried out in a study of T cells expressing NK-cell markers. Germline CDR1 is SGHAT and CDR2 is FQNNGV. CDR3 length equals 14 residues. TCRdb reworked the 5' RACE reads into one entry per CDR3 protein, no DNA. In total, the table holds about 260,000 distinct CDR3 sequences. The TCR originated in a woman between 18 and 70 years old in good health. Sequencing was performed on blood T cells: a sorted CD56 or NKG2C T cell subset, CD4+ or CD8+ T cells, or bulk PBMC T cells (not recorded which). The chain links TRBV11-2 to TRBJ1-4. CDR3 in amino acids: CASSRQSPGEKLFF.